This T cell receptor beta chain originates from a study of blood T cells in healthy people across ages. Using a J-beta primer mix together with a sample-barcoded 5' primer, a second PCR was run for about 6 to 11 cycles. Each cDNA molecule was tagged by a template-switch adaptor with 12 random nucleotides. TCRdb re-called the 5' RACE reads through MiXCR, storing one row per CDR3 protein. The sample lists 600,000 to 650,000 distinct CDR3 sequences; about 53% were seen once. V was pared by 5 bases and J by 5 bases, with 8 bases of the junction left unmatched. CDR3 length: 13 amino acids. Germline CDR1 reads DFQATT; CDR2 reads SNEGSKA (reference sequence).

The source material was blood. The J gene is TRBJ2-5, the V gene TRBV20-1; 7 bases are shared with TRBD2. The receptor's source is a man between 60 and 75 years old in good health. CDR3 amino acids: CSARLTSRETQYF. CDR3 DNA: TGCAGTGCTCGTTTGACTAGCCGGGAGACCCAGTACTTC.